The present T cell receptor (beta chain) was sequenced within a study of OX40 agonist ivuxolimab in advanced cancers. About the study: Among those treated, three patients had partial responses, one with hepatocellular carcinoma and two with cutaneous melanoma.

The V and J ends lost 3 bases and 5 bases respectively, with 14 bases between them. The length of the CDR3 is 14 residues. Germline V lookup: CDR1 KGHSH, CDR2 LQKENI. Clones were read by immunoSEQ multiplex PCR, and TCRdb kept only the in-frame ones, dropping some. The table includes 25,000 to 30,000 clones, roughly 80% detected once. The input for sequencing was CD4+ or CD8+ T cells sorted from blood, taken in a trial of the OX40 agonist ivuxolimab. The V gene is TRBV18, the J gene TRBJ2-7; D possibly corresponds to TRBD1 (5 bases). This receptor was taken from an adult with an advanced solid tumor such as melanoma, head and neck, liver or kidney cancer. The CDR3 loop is CASSPVGALDEQYF. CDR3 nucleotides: TGTGCCAGCTCACCTGTAGGGGCTTTGGACGAGCAGTACTTC.